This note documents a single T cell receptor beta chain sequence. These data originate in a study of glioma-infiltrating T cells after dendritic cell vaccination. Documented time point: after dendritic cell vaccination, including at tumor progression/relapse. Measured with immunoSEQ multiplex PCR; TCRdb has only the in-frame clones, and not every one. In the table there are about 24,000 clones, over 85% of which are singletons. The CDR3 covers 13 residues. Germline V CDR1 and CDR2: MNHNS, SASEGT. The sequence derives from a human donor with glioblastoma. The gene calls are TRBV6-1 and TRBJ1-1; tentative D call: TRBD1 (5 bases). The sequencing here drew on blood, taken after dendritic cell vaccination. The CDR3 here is CASRQGRNTEAFF. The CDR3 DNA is TGTGCGTCAAGGCAGGGCCGGAACACTGAAGCTTTCTTT.